These 2 T cell receptor beta chains came from one sample sequenced in a study of cytomegalovirus exposure and HLA in healthy donors. The PCR was carried out with 60 Vbeta primers and 13 Jbeta primers. Data came from immunoSEQ multiplex PCR; TCRdb stores just in-frame clones and leaves some out. Of 100,000 to 150,000 clones detected, approximately 80% appear once; the ten largest clones hold 2% to 3%. The sample comprised PBMCs. Receptor source: a man aged 50 to 60 in good health and CMV-seronegative.

The chain joins TRBV7-8 to TRBJ1-1, with D possibly matching TRBD1 (6 bases). Germline CDR1 SGHVS, CDR2 FQNEAQ. This CDR3 region has 14 residues. Trimming pared 4 bases from V and 0 bases from J, leaving 9 bases between. CDR3 sequence (DNA): TGTGCCAGCAGCTCAACAGGGATGAACACTGAAGCTTTCTTT. Translating it yields CASSSTGMNTEAFF.

This rearrangement joins TRBV29-1 to TRBJ2-7; D remains unclear. Germline V lookup: CDR1 SQVTM, CDR2 ANQGSEA. This CDR3 spans 13 amino acids. Trimming cost V 2 bases and J 2 bases, with 10 bases left between them. The CDR3, as DNA: TGCAGCGTTGAAACGACTGGAGCCTACGAGCAGTACTTC. This codes for CSVETTGAYEQYF.